The 5 T cell receptor beta chains in this list originate from one sample, sequenced in a study of blood T cell repertoires in COVID-19. Clones were read by immunoSEQ multiplex PCR, and TCRdb kept only the in-frame ones, dropping some. The sample includes approximately 230,000 clones, roughly 88% of them seen just once. The sample taken for sequencing was peripheral blood. The receptors derive from a woman aged 40 to 50 who had recovered from COVID-19.

In this sample, this clone turned up once. The V gene is TRBV18, the J gene TRBJ2-7; D perhaps matches TRBD1 (7 bases). CDR3 size: 15 residues. Germline loops: CDR1 KGHSH, CDR2 LQKENI. V was trimmed by 3 bases and J by 7 bases, leaving 19 bases between them. CDR3 DNA sequence: TGTGCCAGCTCACCGACCTTATACAGGGGAGGTGAGCAGTACTTC. Translating it yields CASSPTLYRGGEQYF.

The gene calls are TRBV19 and TRBJ2-5; D gene unclear. Germline V CDR1 and CDR2: LNHDA, SQIVND (reference sequence). CDR3 length: 14 amino acids. V shed 5 bases and J shed 0 bases, with 10 bases lying between them. The CDR3 sequence: CASSLDTNQETQYF. The CDR3 bases are TGTGCCAGTAGTCTTGACACAAACCAAGAGACCCAGTACTTC.

The rearrangement joins TRBV3-1 (or the pseudogene TRBV3-2) to TRBJ2-1; perhaps TRBD2 as D (5 bases). The V gene's germline CDR1 is LGHDT and CDR2 YNNKEL (reference sequence). CDR3 size: 15 residues. The ends were cut back, 1 base at V and 4 bases at J, with 11 bases in the middle. In nucleotides, the CDR3 is TGTGCCAGCAGCCAAGGAGCGGAGCCATACAATGAGCAGTTCTTC. This translates into CASSQGAEPYNEQFF.

J is TRBJ1-4 and V is TRBV27, with 7 bases fitting TRBD1. The CDR3 is 14 residues long. J lost 10 bases, V lost 5 bases, and 10 bases had no gene match. The germline V gene has CDR1 MNHEY and CDR2 SMNVEV (reference sequence). DNA of the CDR3: TGTGCCAGCAGTCATACAGGGGCCGGCGGAAAACTGTTTTTT. Protein sequence: CASSHTGAGGKLFF. The full variable domain, completed using reference TRBV27 and TRBJ1-4, is EAQVTQNPRYLITVTGKKLTVTCSQNMNHEYMSWYRQDPGLGLRQIYYSMNVEVTDKGDVPEGYKVSRKEKRNFPLILESPSPNQTSLYFCASSHTGAGGKLFFGSGTQLSVL.

The V call is TRBV24-1, the J call TRBJ2-7, with D possibly TRBD1 on 5 matching bases. The germline V and J ends were trimmed by 7 bases and 1 base, with 10 bases remaining between them. Germline assignment: CDR1 KGHDR and CDR2 SFDVKD. This CDR3 contains 13 residues. In DNA, the CDR3 is TGTGCCACCAGAGGCAGGGATTCCTACGAGCAGTACTTC. Residues: CATRGRDSYEQYF.